This T cell receptor beta chain comes out of a study of blood T cell repertoires in COVID-19. Authors' data handling: Amplification with reference gene primers provided the estimates of nucleated cell counts. Clones were sequenced by immunoSEQ multiplex PCR, and TCRdb holds only the in-frame ones, with some missing. V and J calls and clone size are those listed in that table; D and trimming were worked out from the DNA. The data contain around 300,000 clones, 85% to 90% of them singletons. Germline CDR1 LNHDA, CDR2 SQIVND (reference sequence). The CDR3 sequence is 15 residues long. V dropped 6 bases and J dropped 6; count of bases not matched to a gene: 8.

The receptor was isolated from a woman aged 45 to 65 with active or convalescent COVID-19. The J gene is TRBJ2-1, the V gene TRBV19; 10 bases are a match to TRBD2. Sequenced input: peripheral blood. The CDR3 DNA reads TGTGCCAGTAGCCTTAGCGGGAGGTCCCTCAATGAGCAGTTCTTC. Translating gives CASSLSGRSLNEQFF.